The table lists the clone carrying this T cell receptor (beta chain) with a few counts. Its antigen is currently unknown. These data originate in a study of STAT5B mutations in CD4+ large granular lymphocyte leukemia. In the study overall: Among healthy controls, a particular HLA allele went with more CDR3 'QG' motifs.

General study points: The CD4+ versus CD8+ T-LGLL clonality difference may reflect limited sample size.

The CDR3 is 13 residues long. Germline assignment: CDR1 MNHNS and CDR2 SASEGT. V lost 6 bases to trimming and J lost 10 bases; unmatched junction nucleotides: 9. Sequencing was performed with immunoSEQ multiplex PCR; in TCRdb, only in-frame clones are kept and a portion is missing. Of around 47,000 clones in the sample, around 81% were seen once. The sequenced sample consisted of CD4+ T cells from blood buffy coats. This rearrangement joins TRBV6-1 to TRBJ2-1; 7 nucleotides line up with TRBD1. The source is a human donor in good health. CDR3: CASSLFRDREQFF. The CDR3 DNA follows: TGTGCCAGCAGCCTATTCCGGGACAGAGAGCAGTTCTTC.